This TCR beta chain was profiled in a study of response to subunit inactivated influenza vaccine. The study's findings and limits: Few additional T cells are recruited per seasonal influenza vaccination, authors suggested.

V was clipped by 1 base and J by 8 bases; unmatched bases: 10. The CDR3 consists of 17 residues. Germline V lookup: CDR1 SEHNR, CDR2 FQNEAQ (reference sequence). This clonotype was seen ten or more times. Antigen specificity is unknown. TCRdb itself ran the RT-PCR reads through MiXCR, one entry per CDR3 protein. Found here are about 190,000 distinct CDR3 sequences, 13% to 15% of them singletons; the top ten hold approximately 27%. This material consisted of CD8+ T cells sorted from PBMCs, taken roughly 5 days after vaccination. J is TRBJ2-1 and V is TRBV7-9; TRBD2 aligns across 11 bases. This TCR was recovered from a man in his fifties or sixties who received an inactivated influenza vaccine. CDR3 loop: CASSLVSGRVKSDEQFF. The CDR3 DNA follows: TGTGCCAGCAGCTTAGTTAGCGGGAGGGTCAAAAGCGATGAGCAGTTCTTC.